This passage covers 20 T cell receptor beta chains from one sample sequenced in a study of blood T cells in healthy people across ages. Primed by a sample-barcoded 5' primer and a J-beta primer mix, a second PCR proceeded for 7 to 11 cycles. Via MiXCR, TCRdb re-called the 5' RACE reads, giving one row per CDR3 protein. The data show some 900,000 distinct CDR3 sequences, under 35% seen once. Sequencing used blood. These receptors all come from a woman of 80 years or more in good health.

J is TRBJ2-2 and V is TRBV6-1, with 14 bases that match TRBD2. Trimming took 7 bases from V and 5 from J; bases not matched to a gene: 15. The CDR3 extends over 19 amino acids. Germline CDR1 and CDR2: MNHNS and SASEGT. The CDR3 DNA is TGTGCCAGCACCCCGTCTCCGGGACTAGCGGGGGTAGGGACCGGGGAGCTGTTTTTT. This gives the protein CASTPSPGLAGVGTGELFF.

With regard to this clonotype: The junction and the germline gene differ at one end; a read error may be behind it. The chain has TRBV29-1 and TRBJ1-6; perhaps TRBD1 as D (6 bases). Germline loops: CDR1 SQVTM, CDR2 ANQGSEA. The CDR3 contains 14 residues. The DNA of the CDR3 is TGCAGCGTTGGGGAAGGGGGATTTGGTTCACCCCCCCACTTT. This codes for CSVGEGGFGSPPHF.

At least ten counts were recorded for this clonotype. The CDR3 nucleotides read TGTGCCAGCAGTTATGAAGGACTAGCGGGGAATTCAGATACGCAGTATTTT. Its translation is CASSYEGLAGNSDTQYF. The chain recombines TRBV6-6 with TRBJ2-3; 12 bases match TRBD2. The trim removed 3 bases at V and 4 bases at J, leaving 8 bases unmatched. CDR3 length equals 17 residues. Germline CDR1 reads MNHNY; CDR2 reads SVGAGI (reference sequence).

The chain employs TRBV4-1 and TRBJ1-2; D is unclear. CDR1 MGHRA and CDR2 YSYEKL come from the germline V gene. The CDR3 has 14 amino acids. V lost 0 bases and J 2 bases, leaving 7 bases between the germline ends. The CDR3 reads CASSQEGINYGYTF. CDR3 sequence (DNA): TGCGCCAGCAGCCAAGAAGGGATAAACTATGGCTACACCTTC.

The table lists this clonotype with a few counts. The chain uses TRBV20-1 and TRBJ2-5, with no clear D. Trimming stripped 4 bases from V and 3 bases from J, with 12 bases between. In germline, CDR1 is DFQATT, CDR2 SNEGSKA (reference sequence). The CDR3 is 13 amino acids. CDR3 protein: CSANPRLEETQYF. DNA for the CDR3: TGCAGTGCTAATCCCCGCTTGGAAGAGACCCAGTACTTC.

This clonotype has just a few counts. Given a much more abundant clone one base away, this may be a read error. The rearrangement links TRBV29-1 to TRBJ2-6; no firm D call. Trimming cost V 6 bases and J 0 bases, with 6 bases left between them. Germline CDR1 and CDR2: SQVTM and ANQGSEA. This CDR3 comprises 13 residues. As DNA, the CDR3 is TGCAGCGTGAGGAGCTCTGGGGCCAACGTCCTGACTTTC. It specifies CSVRSSGANVLTF.

The chain joins TRBV20-1 to TRBJ1-2; TRBD1 matches at 11 bases. This CDR3 spans 14 amino acids. V gave up 5 bases and J gave up 7 bases; unmatched junction bases: 9. Per germline, CDR1 DFQATT and CDR2 SNEGSKA (reference sequence). CDR3 sequence reads: CSAGQDRGRFGYTF. The CDR3 nucleotides are TGCAGTGCTGGCCAGGACAGGGGGCGGTTTGGCTACACCTTC.

This clonotype was found many times. V and J are TRBV10-3 and TRBJ1-4; weak D call: TRBD1 (6 bases). This CDR3 spans 13 amino acids. Per germline, CDR1 ENHRY and CDR2 SYGVKD. With 6 bases removed from V and 4 bases from J, the gap between germline ends came to 9 bases. This CDR3 is CAIRGGDNEKLFF. The CDR3 bases are TGTGCCATCAGAGGGGGGGATAATGAAAAACTGTTTTTT.

CDR3 DNA: TGTGCCAGCAGCTTATCCGGACAGAGCTCCTACGAGCAGTACTTC. Its protein is CASSLSGQSSYEQYF. J is TRBJ2-7 and V is TRBV7-2; possible D gene TRBD1, 6 bases. V shed 2 bases and J shed 0 bases, with 11 bases lying between them. The germline gives CDR1 SGHTA, CDR2 FQGNSA. This CDR3 is 15 amino acids long. Full variable domain (missing parts from reference TRBV7-2 and TRBJ2-7): GAGVSQSPSNKVTEKGKDVELRCDPISGHTALYWYRQSLGQGLEFLIYFQGNSAPDKSGLPSDRFSAERTGGSVSTLTIQRTQQEDSAVYLCASSLSGQSSYEQYFGPGTRLTVT.

This clonotype was seen at least ten times. The chain recombines TRBV12-3 or TRBV12-4 with TRBJ2-7, with D perhaps matching TRBD2 (6 bases). The CDR3 contains 14 residues. Trimming took 2 bases from V and 5 from J, leaving 13 bases between them. Written as DNA, the CDR3 is TGTGCCAGCAGTTTAATCGGGGGAACGAACGAGCAGTACTTC. This translates into CASSLIGGTNEQYF.

The sample holds many counts of this clonotype. The rearrangement joins TRBV4-3 to TRBJ2-2; TRBD1 aligns across 9 bases. The CDR3 has 20 residues. From germline, CDR1 is LGHNA and CDR2 YSLEER. The ends lost 3 bases at V and 4 bases at J; junction bases unmatched: 18. In DNA, the CDR3 is TGCGCCAGCAGCCAGAGGTCCGGACAGGGGAACCATCTCGGCACCGGGGAGCTGTTTTTT. It translates to CASSQRSGQGNHLGTGELFF.

Details on this clonotype: One junction end disagrees with the germline gene, perhaps due to a read error. The chain employs TRBV5-4 and TRBJ2-2; D may match TRBD1 or TRBD2 (5 bases each). Germline V gives CDR1 SGHNT, CDR2 YYREEE (reference sequence). The CDR3 length is 13 residues. CDR3 DNA: TGTGCCAGCAGCTTCAGGGATCTCGGGGAGCGGTTTTTT. Amino acids: CASSFRDLGERFF. Drawing the rest from reference TRBV5-4 and TRBJ2-2, the complete variable domain is ETGVTQSPTHLIKTRGQQVTLRCSSQSGHNTVSWYQQALGQGPQFIFQYYREEENGRGNFPPRFSGLQFPNYSSELNVNALELDDSALYLCASSFRDLGERFFGEGSRLTVL.

The rearrangement uses TRBV7-6 and TRBJ2-5; D is perhaps TRBD1 (6 bases). Trimming shortened V by 1 base and J by 11 bases, and 14 bases separated the two germline ends. Germline CDR1 is SGHVS and CDR2 is FNYEAQ. CDR3 size: 13 residues. The DNA of the CDR3 is TGTGCCAGCAGCTTAGACCAAGAGGGGGAGCAGTACTTC. Amino acid sequence: CASSLDQEGEQYF.

The chain carries TRBV29-1 and TRBJ1-1, with TRBD1 as a possible D gene (5 bases). This CDR3 spans 12 amino acids. Trimming removed 5 bases from V and 4 bases from J, with 11 bases in between. Germline assignment: CDR1 SQVTM and CDR2 ANQGSEA. The chain's CDR3 is CSVSQGRTEAFF. DNA of the CDR3: TGCAGCGTTTCGCAGGGTCGCACTGAAGCTTTCTTT.

In this sample, this clonotype turned up many times. V usage is TRBV4-2 and J usage is TRBJ1-5, with 9 positions matching TRBD1. V lost 0 bases and J lost 7; bases outside the gene matches: 4. The CDR3 covers 15 residues. Per germline, CDR1 LGHNA and CDR2 YNFKEQ. Here the CDR3 reads CASSQEGTGYQPQHF. The CDR3 DNA sequence: TGTGCCAGCAGCCAAGAGGGGACAGGGTACCAGCCCCAGCATTTT.

As to this clonotype: A much larger clone sits a single nucleotide away, making a read error possible. The chain joins TRBV4-1 to TRBJ1-1, with 8 bases lining up with TRBD1. The CDR3 is 18 amino acids. Germline-derived CDR1 and CDR2 are MGHRA and YSYEKL. The chain's CDR3 is CVSSQDWTGLIGGTEAFF. The CDR3 nucleotides read TGCGTCAGCAGCCAAGACTGGACAGGGCTAATCGGTGGCACTGAAGCTTTCTTT.

The chain joins TRBV5-1 to TRBJ2-6, with 7 bases fitting TRBD1. The CDR3 contains 18 residues. V shed 2 bases and J 0 bases; nucleotides not matched to a gene: 8. Germline-derived CDR1 and CDR2 are SGHRS and YFSETQ. The CDR3 spells CASSFRGQTSSGANVLTF. The CDR3 nucleotides are TGCGCCAGCAGCTTTAGGGGACAGACCAGCTCTGGGGCCAACGTCCTGACTTTC.

This clonotype appeared many times. V gene TRBV6-1 combines with J gene TRBJ2-1, with D perhaps matching TRBD1 or TRBD2 (7 bases each). V was trimmed by 3 bases and J by 9 bases, leaving 12 bases between them. CDR1 is MNHNS and CDR2 is SASEGT in the germline V gene. The CDR3 is made up of 13 amino acids. CDR3 protein: CASSESRGGEQFF. The CDR3 nucleotides are TGTGCCAGCAGTGAGTCCAGGGGGGGTGAGCAGTTCTTC.

This clonotype was seen a handful of times. V is TRBV12-3 or TRBV12-4 and J is TRBJ1-4, with D unresolved. The CDR3 length is 14 residues. Deletions cut 4 bases from V and 7 bases from J, with 13 bases between. CDR3: CASSSTVFCEKLFF. The CDR3 nucleotides read TGTGCCAGCAGTTCCACGGTGTTTTGTGAAAAACTGTTTTTT.

This clonotype was counted a few times. The V gene is TRBV7-2, the J gene TRBJ2-2, with 7 bases aligning to TRBD1. Germline lookup yields CDR1 SGHTA and CDR2 FQGNSA. The CDR3 runs to 15 residues. Trimming cost V 6 bases and J 2 bases; bases outside gene matches: 6. This CDR3 reads CASRSGTANTGELFF. The DNA of the CDR3 is TGTGCCAGCAGAAGTGGGACAGCCAACACCGGGGAGCTGTTTTTT. Full variable domain (remainder filled in from reference TRBV7-2 and TRBJ2-2): GAGVSQSPSNKVTEKGKDVELRCDPISGHTALYWYRQSLGQGLEFLIYFQGNSAPDKSGLPSDRFSAERTGGSVSTLTIQRTQQEDSAVYLCASRSGTANTGELFFGEGSRLTVL.